Presented here are 19 T cell receptor beta chains from one specimen sequenced in a study of shared T cell receptors in the human thymus. Sequencing was performed with immunoSEQ multiplex PCR; in TCRdb, only in-frame clones are kept and a portion is missing. Here the sample spans hundreds of thousands of clones, 88% being singletons. The data were also submitted as part of a second study, on human thymus T cells.

The sample consisted of thymocytes. These receptors all stem from a boy younger than two with a congenital heart defect.

The rearrangement joins TRBV30 to TRBJ1-2; a possible D gene is TRBD1 (6 bases). The ends were cut back, 4 bases at V and 3 bases at J, with 12 bases in the middle. This CDR3 is built from 13 residues. Germline CDR1 reads GTSNPN; CDR2 reads SVGIG (reference sequence). CDR3 in amino acids: CAWIGDTYYGYTF. CDR3 coding DNA: TGTGCCTGGATAGGGGACACCTACTATGGCTACACCTTC.

This rearrangement joins TRBV7-9 to TRBJ2-4; possible D gene TRBD2, 5 bases. V gave up 2 bases and J gave up 3 bases, with 14 bases separating them. The CDR3 is made up of 16 amino acids. The V gene's germline CDR1 is SEHNR and CDR2 FQNEAQ (reference sequence). For the CDR3, the DNA is TGTGCCAGCAGCTTAATCTCATTGGACTTCAAAAACATTCAGTACTTC. This translates into CASSLISLDFKNIQYF.

V gene TRBV6-4 combines with J gene TRBJ2-1; 8 nucleotides match TRBD2. Germline V lookup: CDR1 MRHNA, CDR2 SNTAGT. J was trimmed by 0 bases and V by 5 bases; bases with no gene match: 9. There are 17 residues in the CDR3. CDR3 nucleotide sequence: TGTGCCAGCAGTAGACTAGCGTCCAATGGCTCCTACAATGAGCAGTTCTTC. Protein product: CASSRLASNGSYNEQFF.

This chain connects TRBV5-4 to TRBJ2-5, with 13 bases that match TRBD2. The CDR3 runs to 18 residues. Germline V CDR1 and CDR2: SGHNT, YYREEE (reference sequence). The junction had 13 bases not matched to a gene; V was cut back by 3 bases and J by 5 bases. The CDR3 nucleotides read TGTGCCAGCAGCTCCAACGCGGGACTAGCGGGAAGGGCGGAGACCCAGTACTTC. Protein sequence: CASSSNAGLAGRAETQYF. The full variable domain, rest sourced from reference TRBV5-4 and TRBJ2-5, is ETGVTQSPTHLIKTRGQQVTLRCSSQSGHNTVSWYQQALGQGPQFIFQYYREEENGRGNFPPRFSGLQFPNYSSELNVNALELDDSALYLCASSSNAGLAGRAETQYFGPGTRLLVL.

The chain recombines TRBV28 with TRBJ1-2; TRBD1 matches at 10 bases. V lost 3 bases, J lost 4 bases, and 5 bases stayed unmatched. Looked up from germline, CDR1 is MDHEN and CDR2 is SYDVKM. The CDR3 covers 15 residues. CDR3 residues: CASSFRDRGSYGYTF. The CDR3 nucleotides read TGTGCCAGCAGTTTTCGGGACAGGGGCTCCTATGGCTACACCTTC.

Details on this clone: The junction departs from the called germline gene at one end, perhaps through a read error. The chain joins TRBV2 to TRBJ2-3; tentatively, D is TRBD2 (6 bases). There are 17 residues in the CDR3. The V gene's germline CDR1 is SNHLY and CDR2 FYNNEI. CDR3 in amino acids: CASSQAPGDGTEDTQYF. In nucleotides, the CDR3 is TGTGCCAGCAGTCAAGCCCCGGGGGACGGTACCGAAGATACGCAGTATTTT.

V usage is TRBV15 and J usage is TRBJ1-5; D ambiguous. Looked up from germline, CDR1 is LNHNV and CDR2 is YYDKDF (reference sequence). V dropped 4 bases and J dropped 6 bases, with 10 bases sitting between them. The CDR3 covers 13 residues. The CDR3, as DNA: TGTGCCACCAGCACCGATCTAGCTCAGCCCCAGCATTTT. Translating it yields CATSTDLAQPQHF.

The V gene is TRBV2, the J gene TRBJ1-4, with TRBD1 as a possible D gene (6 bases). CDR1 is SNHLY and CDR2 is FYNNEI in the germline V gene. V lost 4 bases and J lost 3, with 24 bases in between. The CDR3 consists of 19 residues. The CDR3 loop reads CASSGSPTPYRAANEKLFF. The CDR3 coding sequence is TGTGCCAGCAGTGGGTCTCCCACCCCCTACAGGGCCGCTAATGAAAAACTGTTTTTT.

This clone was seen once. The chain couples TRBV5-4 to TRBJ2-7; TRBD2 agrees at 8 bases. The V segment lost 1 base and the J segment 7 bases; nucleotides outside the gene matches: 4. The CDR3 extends over 13 amino acids. Looked up from germline, CDR1 is SGHNT and CDR2 is YYREEE (reference sequence). Here the CDR3 reads CASSLPGGNEQYF. CDR3 sequence (DNA): TGTGCCAGCAGCTTGCCGGGAGGGAATGAGCAGTACTTC.

V usage is TRBV29-1 and J usage is TRBJ2-3; tentative D call: TRBD2 (6 bases). V gave up 7 bases and J gave up 8 bases, with 16 bases separating them. There are 12 residues in the CDR3. CDR1 SQVTM and CDR2 ANQGSEA come from the germline V gene. CDR3 in amino acids: CSGGDGPGTQYF. CDR3 DNA: TGCAGCGGGGGGGATGGGCCGGGTACGCAGTATTTT.

CDR3 DNA sequence: TGTGCCAGCAGTGAAGGGGGGCCGGGAGGGTTAACGAACTACAATGAGCAGTTCTTC. It translates to CASSEGGPGGLTNYNEQFF. The chain couples TRBV6-1 to TRBJ2-1; 8 bases align to TRBD2. V shed 1 base, J shed 3 bases, and the junction held 14 bases outside the gene matches. Germline lookup yields CDR1 MNHNS and CDR2 SASEGT. CDR3 length equals 19 residues.

The CDR3 DNA is TGTGCCATCAGTGACGGCTGGAGCGGGAGGCGGTACGAGCAGTACTTC. It codes for CAISDGWSGRRYEQYF. This sequence joins TRBV10-3 and TRBJ2-7, with 9 bases lining up with TRBD2. The length of the CDR3 is 16 residues. V lost 3 bases and J lost 4; bases outside the gene matches: 10. Germline CDR1 ENHRY, CDR2 SYGVKD.

The rearrangement uses TRBV18 and TRBJ2-3, with a tentative D call TRBD2 (6 bases). Trimming removed 5 bases from V and 2 bases from J, with 20 bases in between. In germline, CDR1 is KGHSH, CDR2 LQKENI. CDR3 length: 17 amino acids. Here the CDR3 reads CASSGRPPGLNTDTQYF. DNA for the CDR3: TGTGCCAGCTCAGGCCGACCGCCGGGACTTAACACAGATACGCAGTATTTT. Together with reference TRBV18 and TRBJ2-3, the CDR3 gives the full variable domain: NAGVMQNPRHLVRRRGQEARLRCSPMKGHSHVYWYRQLPEEGLKFMVYLQKENIIDESGMPKERFSAEFPKEGPSILRIQQVVRGDSAAYFCASSGRPPGLNTDTQYFGPGTRLTVL.

The rearrangement links TRBV4-1 to TRBJ2-7, with 10 positions matching TRBD2. V shed 0 bases, J shed 12 bases, and the junction held 5 bases outside the gene matches. Germline V CDR1 and CDR2: MGHRA, YSYEKL. The CDR3 sequence is 13 residues long. This CDR3 reads CASSQEGASGRYF. The CDR3 region has the DNA TGCGCCAGCAGCCAAGAGGGTGCTAGCGGGAGGTACTTC.

The chain carries TRBV19 and TRBJ1-1; 7 positions match TRBD1. The CDR3 totals 13 residues. After removal of 8 bases from V and 2 bases from J, the junction contained 5 bases not matched to a gene. Germline CDR1 reads LNHDA; CDR2 reads SQIVND (reference sequence). Here the CDR3 DNA reads TGTGCCAGTCTGGGGACAGCAAACACTGAAGCTTTCTTT. Protein: CASLGTANTEAFF.

This rearrangement joins TRBV25-1 to TRBJ1-5, with 9 bases lining up with TRBD1. This CDR3 has 14 amino acids. Germline loops: CDR1 MGHDK, CDR2 SYGVNS. J gave up 6 bases and V 3 bases, and 3 bases lay outside the gene matches. This CDR3 is CASSEEGQGQPQHF. CDR3 bases: TGTGCCAGCAGTGAGGAGGGACAGGGTCAGCCCCAGCATTTT.

V gene TRBV4-3 combines with J gene TRBJ1-1; a possible D gene is TRBD1 (5 bases). The CDR3 extends over 17 amino acids. V was trimmed by 4 bases and J by 4 bases, leaving 22 bases between them. Germline CDR1 reads LGHNA; CDR2 reads YSLEER. The CDR3 spells CASSPLKRRPGGTEAFF. For the CDR3, the DNA is TGCGCCAGCAGCCCCCTCAAAAGACGGCCGGGGGGCACTGAAGCTTTCTTT.

The chain employs TRBV29-1 and TRBJ2-7; 15 nucleotides match TRBD2. CDR1 is SQVTM and CDR2 is ANQGSEA in the germline V gene. Trimming cost V 6 bases and J 4 bases; bases outside gene matches: 13. The CDR3 has 17 residues. CDR3 DNA sequence: TGCAGCGTCGCTGGACTAGCGGGAGGGCCCTTTACTTACGAGCAGTACTTC. Translated: CSVAGLAGGPFTYEQYF.

The chain couples TRBV12-5 to TRBJ2-2, with a possible D match to TRBD2 (6 bases). Germline V gene sequence: CDR1 LGHNT, CDR2 FRNRAP. V shed 5 bases and J shed 6 bases, with 16 bases lying between them. This CDR3 contains 15 residues. CDR3 region: CASGLWEEGPGELFF. For the CDR3, the DNA is TGTGCTAGTGGTCTGTGGGAGGAAGGTCCCGGGGAGCTGTTTTTT.